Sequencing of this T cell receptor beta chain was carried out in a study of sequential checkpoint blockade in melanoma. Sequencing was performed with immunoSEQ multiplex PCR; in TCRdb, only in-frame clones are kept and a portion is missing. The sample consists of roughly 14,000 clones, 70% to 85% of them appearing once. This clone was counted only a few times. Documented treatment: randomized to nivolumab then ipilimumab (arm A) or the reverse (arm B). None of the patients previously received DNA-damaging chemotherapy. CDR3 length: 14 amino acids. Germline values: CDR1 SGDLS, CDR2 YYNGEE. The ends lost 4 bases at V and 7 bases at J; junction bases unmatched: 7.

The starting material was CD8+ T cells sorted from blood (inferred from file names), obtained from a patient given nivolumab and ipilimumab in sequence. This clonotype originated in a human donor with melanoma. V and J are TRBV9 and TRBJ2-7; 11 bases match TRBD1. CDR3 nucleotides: TGTGCCAGCAGCTTGCCGGGACAGGGGGGTGAGCAGTACTTC. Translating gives CASSLPGQGGEQYF.